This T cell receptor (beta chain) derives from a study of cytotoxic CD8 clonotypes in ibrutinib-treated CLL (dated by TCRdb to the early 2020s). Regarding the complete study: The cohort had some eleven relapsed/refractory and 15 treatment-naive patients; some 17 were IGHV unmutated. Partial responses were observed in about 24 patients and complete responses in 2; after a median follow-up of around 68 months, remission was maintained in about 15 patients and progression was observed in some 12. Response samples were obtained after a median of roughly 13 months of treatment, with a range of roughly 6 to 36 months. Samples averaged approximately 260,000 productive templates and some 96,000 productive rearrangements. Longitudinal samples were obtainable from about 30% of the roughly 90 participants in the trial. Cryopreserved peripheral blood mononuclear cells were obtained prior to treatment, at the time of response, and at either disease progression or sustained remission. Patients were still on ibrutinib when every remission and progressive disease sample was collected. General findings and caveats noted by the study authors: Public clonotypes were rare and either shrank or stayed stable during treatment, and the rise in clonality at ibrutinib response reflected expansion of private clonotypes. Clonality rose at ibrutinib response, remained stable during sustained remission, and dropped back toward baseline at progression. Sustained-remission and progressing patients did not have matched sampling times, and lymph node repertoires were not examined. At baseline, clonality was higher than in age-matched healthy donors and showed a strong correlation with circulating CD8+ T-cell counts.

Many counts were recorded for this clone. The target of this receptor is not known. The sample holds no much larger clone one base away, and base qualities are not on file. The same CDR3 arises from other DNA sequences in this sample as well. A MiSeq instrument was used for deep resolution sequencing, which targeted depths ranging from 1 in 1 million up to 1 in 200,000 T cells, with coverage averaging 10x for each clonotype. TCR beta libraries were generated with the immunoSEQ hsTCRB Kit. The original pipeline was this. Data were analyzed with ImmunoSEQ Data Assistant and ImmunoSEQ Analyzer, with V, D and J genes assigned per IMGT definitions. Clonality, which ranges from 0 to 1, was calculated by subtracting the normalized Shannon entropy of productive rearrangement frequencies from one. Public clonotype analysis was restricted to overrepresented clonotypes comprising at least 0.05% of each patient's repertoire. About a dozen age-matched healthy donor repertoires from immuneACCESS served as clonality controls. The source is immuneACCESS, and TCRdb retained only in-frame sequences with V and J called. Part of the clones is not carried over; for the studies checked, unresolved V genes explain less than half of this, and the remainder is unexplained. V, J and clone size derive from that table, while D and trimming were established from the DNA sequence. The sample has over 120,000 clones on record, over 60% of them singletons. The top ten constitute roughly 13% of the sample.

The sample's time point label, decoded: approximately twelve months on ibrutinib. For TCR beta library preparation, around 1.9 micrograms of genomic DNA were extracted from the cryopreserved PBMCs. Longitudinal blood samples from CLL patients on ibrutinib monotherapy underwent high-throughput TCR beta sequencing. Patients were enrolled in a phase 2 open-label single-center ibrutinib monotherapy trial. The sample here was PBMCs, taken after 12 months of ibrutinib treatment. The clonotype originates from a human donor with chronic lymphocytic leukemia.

The DNA sequence follows: TGTGCCAGCAGCCAAGAGTACGGTCCCTACGAGCAGTACTTC. This codes for CASSQEYGPYEQYF. The chain is assembled from TRBV5-3 and TRBJ2-7, with the D gene uncertain. TRBV5-3 is recorded as an ORF, its role being uncertain. Inclusive of the bounding cysteine and phenylalanine, the CDR3 is 14 residues long. Of the read, only the CDR3 DNA is kept; its 42 bases are in frame from base 1. The V and J ends are trimmed by 8 bases and 2 bases, leaving 17 bases between them.